The present TCR beta chain was sequenced within a study of T-cell reconstitution after alpha-beta-depleted transplantation in children. Study results and limitations: At the one-year point after transplant, T-cell counts and TCRbeta diversity were found to come mostly from T cells that had been newly produced. Expanded clones from the graft, numbering several hundred, reportedly supplied alpha-beta T cells about two months after transplant.

This clonotype has at least ten counts. Its antigen is unknown. Preparation of the TCRbeta library used unique molecular identifiers. TCRdb called the PCR reads again in MiXCR, with one record for every CDR3 protein. Among some 200,000 distinct CDR3 sequences, approximately 8% were seen once, and the ten largest hold less than 40%. The source was PBMCs, mostly from graft donor cells, collected 360 days after TCRalphabeta/CD19-depleted stem cell transplant. The receptor comes from a male patient aged 2-15 years who had a stem cell transplant for acute myeloid leukemia, so the T cells may come from the graft donor.

The CDR3 is CSAREPGQGRYYGYTF. The CDR3 region has the DNA TGCAGTGCTAGGGAACCGGGACAGGGGCGCTACTATGGCTACACCTTC. The V and J genes are TRBV20-1 and TRBJ1-2, with 10 bases lining up with TRBD1. Germline loops: CDR1 DFQATT, CDR2 SNEGSKA (reference sequence). V was pared by 3 bases and J by 3 bases, with 10 bases of the junction left unmatched. CDR3 length: 16 amino acids.